Listed below are T cell receptor beta chains from one sample, sequenced in a study of shared clonotypes between healthy human individuals. Generated by immunoSEQ multiplex PCR, the TCRdb table keeps only in-frame clones and is missing some. The data contain approximately 240,000 clones, 50% to 75% of them singletons. The sequenced sample consisted of memory CD4+ T cells sorted from blood. The receptor source for this set is a man aged 30-40 years in good health. Each CDR3 is given with its conserved first and last residue.

v_gene | len | CDR3aa
TRBV7-6 | 13 | CASSLEERETQYF
TRBV6-4 | 14 | CASSLDRVTGELFF
TRBV5-1 | 14 | CASSQTGVSYEQYF
TRBV28 | 16 | CASRRYRGPGDQPQHF
TRBV6-4 | 14 | CASRKSGTNNEQFF
TRBV28 | 13 | CASSLGGDTEAFF
TRBV6-5 | 12 | CASGTVQETQYF
TRBV28 | 15 | CASSNIGGRLAGYTF
TRBV6-5 | 13 | CASRARNTGELFF
TRBV7-9 | 15 | CASSPLGRATGELFF
TRBV6-5 | 13 | CASRLEGGYEQFF
TRBV27 | 14 | CASRRDRTTDTQYF
TRBV20-1 | 11 | CSVPSGAEAFF
TRBV28 | 14 | CASTDSQLSYEQYF
TRBV5-1 | 15 | CASSLTGGTYNEQFF
TRBV29-1 | 14 | CSSTGTGVGDTQYF
TRBV25-1 | 16 | CASSDQRQGFSYEQYF
TRBV29-1 | 13 | CSDRASGTNEQFF
TRBV5-1 | 15 | CASSFAKTNTGELFF
TRBV7-2 | 14 | CASGDARGRQPQHF
TRBV5-4 | 13 | CASSGADQETQYF
TRBV5-5 | 15 | CASSLALNSNQPQHF
TRBV27 | 14 | CASSFLGLEGEQYF
TRBV5-4 | 16 | CASSFRSGRNTYEQYF
TRBV19 | 14 | CASSSITETYEQYF
TRBV15 | 16 | CATTSDVLVRNTEAFF
TRBV12-5 | 14 | CASGLWGAEKTQYF
TRBV4-3 | 16 | CASSQGTGGSNQPQHF
TRBV5-4 | 17 | CASSLVVAGGRRGGYTF
TRBV7-2 | 13 | CASSPTFGETQYF
TRBV2 | 17 | CASSEGTGDWRTDTQYF
TRBV2 | 16 | CASSEATPEGTDTQYF
TRBV18 | 18 | CASSPQSGSPSGANVLTF
TRBV18 | 15 | CASSPATANSYGYTF
TRBV6-5 | 15 | CASTRRTGGTYEQYF
TRBV28 | 13 | CASSLFSGDGYTF